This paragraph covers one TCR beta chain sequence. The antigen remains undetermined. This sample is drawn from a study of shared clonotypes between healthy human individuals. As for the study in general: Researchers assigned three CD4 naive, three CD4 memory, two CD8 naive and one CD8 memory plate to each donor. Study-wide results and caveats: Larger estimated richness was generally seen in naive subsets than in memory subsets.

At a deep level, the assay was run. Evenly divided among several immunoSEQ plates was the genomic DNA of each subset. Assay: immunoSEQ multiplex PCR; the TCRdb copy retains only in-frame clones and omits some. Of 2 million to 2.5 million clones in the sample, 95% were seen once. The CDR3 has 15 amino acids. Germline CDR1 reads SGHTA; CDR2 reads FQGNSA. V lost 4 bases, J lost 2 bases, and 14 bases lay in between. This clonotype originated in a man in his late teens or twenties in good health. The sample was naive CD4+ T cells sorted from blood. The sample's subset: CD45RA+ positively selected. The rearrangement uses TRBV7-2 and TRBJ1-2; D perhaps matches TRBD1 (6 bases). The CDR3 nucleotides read TGTGCCAGCAGCTCACAGGGTCTCATGAACTATGGCTACACCTTC. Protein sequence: CASSSQGLMNYGYTF.